This T cell receptor beta chain derives from a study of identical twins. A few counts support this clonotype. Addition of a universal primer site occurred through template switching, and cDNA carried unique molecular identifiers. TCRdb fed the 5' RACE reads into MiXCR, producing one record per CDR3 protein. Of fewer than 500,000 distinct CDR3 sequences listed, roughly an eighth are singletons. CDR3 length: 14 residues. Looked up from germline, CDR1 is MDHEN and CDR2 is SYDVKM. Unmatched junction bases numbered 6, after V lost 6 bases and J lost 9 bases. In addition, the sample was reused for a study of yellow fever vaccine responses in identical twins. From that paper: Convergence reportedly seemed to mark part of the twins' vaccine T cell response, with personalization marking the rest.

J is TRBJ2-1 and V is TRBV28; 12 bases agree with TRBD2. The receptor's source is a woman under 30 in good health. The sample comprised CD4+ T cells sorted from blood. The CDR3 sequence is CASSLTSGSAEQFF. CDR3 nucleotides: TGTGCCAGCAGCTTGACTAGCGGGAGCGCTGAGCAGTTCTTC.